One and the same sample provided the 8 T cell receptor beta chains below, sequenced in a study of blood T cell repertoires in COVID-19. Produced via immunoSEQ multiplex PCR; TCRdb's table is partial and in-frame only. The sample has more than 150,000 clones, approximately 78% seen once; the top ten hold 17%. Sequencing input: PBMCs or T cells enriched from blood (not recorded which). These TCRs come from a woman aged 50 to 65 who had recovered from COVID-19.

This clone was counted a single time. The chain recombines TRBV18 with TRBJ1-2; 7 nucleotides line up with TRBD1. CDR1 is KGHSH and CDR2 is LQKENI in the germline V gene. CDR3 length: 17 residues. J lost 0 bases, V lost 0 bases, and 7 bases had no gene match. CDR3 sequence: CASSPPGRRGPNYGYTF. DNA of the CDR3: TGTGCCAGCTCACCACCCGGAAGAAGGGGGCCTAACTATGGCTACACCTTC.

The chain joins TRBV9 to TRBJ2-7; 9 bases fit TRBD1. The CDR3 loop spans 16 amino acids. The germline V gene has CDR1 SGDLS and CDR2 YYNGEE. The trim removed 4 bases at V and 5 bases at J, leaving 13 bases unmatched. The CDR3 coding sequence is TGTGCCAGCAGCCTGAGGGGCGACAGGGGGGCCCACGAGCAGTACTTC. It translates to CASSLRGDRGAHEQYF.

The chain joins TRBV7-3 to TRBJ1-2; TRBD1 might be the D (5 bases). The germline CDR1 and CDR2 sequences are SGHTA and FQGTGA. Trimming pared 5 bases from V and 6 bases from J, leaving 13 bases between. CDR3 length: 13 residues. In nucleotides, the CDR3 is TGTGCCAGCAGCCGCCTTCCGGGGGATGGCTACACCTTC. It yields the protein CASSRLPGDGYTF.

The chain recombines TRBV18 with TRBJ2-1; a weak D match, TRBD2 (5 bases). Deletions cut 6 bases from V and 3 bases from J, with 18 bases between. The CDR3 covers 16 residues. The germline V gene has CDR1 KGHSH and CDR2 LQKENI. The CDR3 bases are TGTGCCAGCTCTCCCGGGAAGGGCGGATACTACAATGAGCAGTTCTTC. Translation gives CASSPGKGGYYNEQFF.

This chain connects TRBV7-9 to TRBJ2-1, with TRBD2 matching over 16 bases. Germline lookup yields CDR1 SEHNR and CDR2 FQNEAQ (reference sequence). CDR3 size: 18 residues. The V gene end was trimmed by 2 bases and the J gene end by 9 bases; junction bases not matched to a gene: 10. This CDR3 is CASSLMGLAGGPRGEQFF. Here the CDR3 DNA reads TGTGCCAGCAGCTTAATGGGACTAGCGGGAGGGCCGCGGGGTGAGCAGTTCTTC.

This CDR3 reads CASSLSGRAVFGELFF. The CDR3 DNA is TGTGCCAGCAGCCTTAGCGGGAGGGCCGTTTTCGGGGAGCTGTTTTTT. The chain links TRBV7-3 to TRBJ2-2; 11 bases line up with TRBD2. This CDR3 has 16 residues. V shed 5 bases, J shed 7 bases, and the junction held 9 bases outside the gene matches. Looked up from germline, CDR1 is SGHTA and CDR2 is FQGTGA.

The chain couples TRBV6-5 to TRBJ2-1; tentatively, D is TRBD1 (5 bases). V lost 6 bases and J lost 5, with 8 bases in between. The CDR3 loop spans 12 amino acids. The germline gives CDR1 MNHEY, CDR2 SVGAGI. CDR3 bases: TGTGCCAGCAGAAACAGGAACAATGAGCAGTTCTTC. Amino acid sequence: CASRNRNNEQFF.

The chain employs TRBV7-3 and TRBJ2-5; tentatively, D is TRBD2 (6 bases). CDR1 is SGHTA, CDR2 FQGTGA, per germline. With 0 bases removed from V and 1 base from J, the gap between germline ends came to 9 bases. The CDR3 has 15 amino acids. As DNA, the CDR3 is TGTGCCAGCAGCTTAACGGGGACTGCCCAAGAGACCCAGTACTTC. This translates into CASSLTGTAQETQYF.